The entry that follows covers one TCR beta chain sequence. Its specificity is unknown. CDR1 is SGHNT, CDR2 YYREEE, per germline (reference sequence). V gave up 2 bases and J gave up 4 bases, with 12 bases separating them. The CDR3 sequence is 14 residues long. The sample comes from a study of beta chain features in type 1 diabetes. General study results and limits: In all four CD4+ subsets, TCRB CDR3 length was significantly, moderately reduced in type 1 diabetes.

Every isolated RNA sample was fully reverse transcribed, so sequencing captured expressed TCRB transcripts. TCRdb's copy holds only in-frame clones and misses some; the assay was immunoSEQ multiplex PCR. The sample holds around 180,000 clones; approximately 8.1% are singletons and the top ten take roughly 0.5%. The authors took one heparinised blood draw, averaging roughly 120 mL, from each donor. This TCR derives from a man between 18 and 35 years old with type 1 diabetes. This rearrangement joins TRBV5-4 to TRBJ1-2; D not certain. The material sequenced was central memory CD4+ T cells from blood. The CDR3 loop reads CASSFGREAYGYTF. The DNA of the CDR3 is TGTGCCAGCAGCTTCGGAAGGGAGGCCTATGGCTACACCTTC. The entire variable domain, with the rest obtained from reference TRBV5-4 and TRBJ1-2, is as follows: ETGVTQSPTHLIKTRGQQVTLRCSSQSGHNTVSWYQQALGQGPQFIFQYYREEENGRGNFPPRFSGLQFPNYSSELNVNALELDDSALYLCASSFGREAYGYTFGSGTRLTVV.